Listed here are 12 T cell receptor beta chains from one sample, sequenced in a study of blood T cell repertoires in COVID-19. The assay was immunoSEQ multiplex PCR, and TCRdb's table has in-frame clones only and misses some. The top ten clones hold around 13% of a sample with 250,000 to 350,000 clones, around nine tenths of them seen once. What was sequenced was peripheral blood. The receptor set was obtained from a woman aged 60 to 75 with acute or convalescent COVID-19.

For the CDR3, the DNA is TGCGCCAGCAGCGGAGGGACTAGCGGGATCTACGAGCAGTACTTC. Its translation: CASSGGTSGIYEQYF. The chain employs TRBV5-1 and TRBJ2-7; 13 nucleotides line up with TRBD2. The CDR3 runs 15 residues. The germline V gene has CDR1 SGHRS and CDR2 YFSETQ. V lost 4 bases and J lost 3; bases outside the gene matches: 4.

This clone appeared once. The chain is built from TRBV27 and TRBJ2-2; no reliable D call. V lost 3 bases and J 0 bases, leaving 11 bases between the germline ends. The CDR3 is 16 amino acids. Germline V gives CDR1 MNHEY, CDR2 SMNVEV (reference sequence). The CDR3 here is CASSFEALSNTGELFF. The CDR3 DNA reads TGTGCCAGCAGTTTCGAGGCCCTCTCGAACACCGGGGAGCTGTTTTTT.

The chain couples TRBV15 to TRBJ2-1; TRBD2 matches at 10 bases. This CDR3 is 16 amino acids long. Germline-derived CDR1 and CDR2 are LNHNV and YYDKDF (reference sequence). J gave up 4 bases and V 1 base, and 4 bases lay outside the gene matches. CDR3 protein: CATSRGKAGGYNEQFF. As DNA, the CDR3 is TGTGCCACCAGCAGAGGAAAAGCGGGAGGGTACAATGAGCAGTTCTTC.

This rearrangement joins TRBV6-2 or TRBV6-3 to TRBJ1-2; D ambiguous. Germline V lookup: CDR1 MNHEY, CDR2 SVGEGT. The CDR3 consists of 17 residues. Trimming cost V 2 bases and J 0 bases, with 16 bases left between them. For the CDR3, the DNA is TGTGCCAGCAGTTACCGGCAGGCCGGAAACCCTAACTATGGCTACACCTTC. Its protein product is CASSYRQAGNPNYGYTF.

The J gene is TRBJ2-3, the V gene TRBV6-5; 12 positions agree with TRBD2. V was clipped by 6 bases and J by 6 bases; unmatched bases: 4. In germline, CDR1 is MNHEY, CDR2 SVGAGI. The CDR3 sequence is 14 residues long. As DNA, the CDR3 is TGTGCCAGCAGGGCTAGCGGGGGGGCCGATACGCAGTATTTT. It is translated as CASRASGGADTQYF.

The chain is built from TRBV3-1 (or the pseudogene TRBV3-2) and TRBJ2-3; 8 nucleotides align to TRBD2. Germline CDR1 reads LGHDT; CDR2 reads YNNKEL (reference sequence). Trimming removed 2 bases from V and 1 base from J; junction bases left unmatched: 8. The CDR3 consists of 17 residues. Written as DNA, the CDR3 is TGTGCCAGCAGCCAACCGTTTCGGCGGGGGGGCACAGATACGCAGTATTTT. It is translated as CASSQPFRRGGTDTQYF.

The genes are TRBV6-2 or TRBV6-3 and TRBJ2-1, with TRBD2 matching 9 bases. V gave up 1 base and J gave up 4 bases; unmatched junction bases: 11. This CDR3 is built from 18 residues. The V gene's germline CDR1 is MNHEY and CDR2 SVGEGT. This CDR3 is CASSYFLASGVVYNEQFF. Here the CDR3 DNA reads TGTGCCAGCAGTTACTTCTTGGCTAGCGGGGTGGTTTACAATGAGCAGTTCTTC.

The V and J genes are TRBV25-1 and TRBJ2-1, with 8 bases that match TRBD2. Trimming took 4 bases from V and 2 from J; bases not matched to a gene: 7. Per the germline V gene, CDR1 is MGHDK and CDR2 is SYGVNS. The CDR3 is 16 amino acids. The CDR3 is CASSGPGLGAYNEQFF. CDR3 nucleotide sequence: TGTGCCAGCAGTGGCCCGGGACTAGGGGCCTACAATGAGCAGTTCTTC.

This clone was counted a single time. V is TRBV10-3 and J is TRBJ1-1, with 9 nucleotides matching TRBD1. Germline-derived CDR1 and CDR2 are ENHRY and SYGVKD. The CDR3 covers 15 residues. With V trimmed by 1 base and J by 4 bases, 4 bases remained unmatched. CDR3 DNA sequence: TGTGCCATCAGTGAGTTACAGGGGGCGGGCACTGAAGCTTTCTTT. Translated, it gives CAISELQGAGTEAFF.

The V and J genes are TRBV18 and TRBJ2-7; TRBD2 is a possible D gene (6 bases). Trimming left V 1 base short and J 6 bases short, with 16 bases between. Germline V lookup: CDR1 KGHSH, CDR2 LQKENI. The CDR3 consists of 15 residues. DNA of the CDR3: TGTGCCAGCTCACCACTGGAGGGCGCGGGGTCCGAGCAGTACTTC. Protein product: CASSPLEGAGSEQYF.

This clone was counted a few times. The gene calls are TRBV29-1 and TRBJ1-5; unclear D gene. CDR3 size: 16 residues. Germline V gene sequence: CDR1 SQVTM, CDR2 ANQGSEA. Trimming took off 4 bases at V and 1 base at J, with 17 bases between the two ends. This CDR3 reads CSVGGPSSNSNQPQHF. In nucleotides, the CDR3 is TGCAGCGTTGGTGGCCCCAGTTCGAACAGCAATCAGCCCCAGCATTTT.

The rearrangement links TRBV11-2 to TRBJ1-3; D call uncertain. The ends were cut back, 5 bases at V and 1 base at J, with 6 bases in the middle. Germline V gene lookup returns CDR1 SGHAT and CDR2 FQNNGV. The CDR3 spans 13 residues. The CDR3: CASSPGSGNTIYF. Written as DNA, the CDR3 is TGTGCCAGCAGCCCGGGATCTGGAAACACCATATATTTT.